These 12 T cell receptor beta chains share one sample of origin, sequenced in a study of response to subunit inactivated influenza vaccine. TCRdb passed the RT-PCR reads through MiXCR, listing each CDR3 protein once. The sample records about 580,000 distinct CDR3 sequences, about 15% being singletons. The sample here was PBMCs from blood, taken roughly 12 days after vaccination. These receptors came from a man between 45 and 60 years old who received an inactivated influenza vaccine.

The genes are TRBV9 and TRBJ2-3; the match to TRBD2 covers 10 bases. Germline trimming cut 3 bases from V and 1 base from J; bases unmatched to any gene: 5. Germline CDR1 reads SGDLS; CDR2 reads YYNGEE. This CDR3 comprises 16 residues. The CDR3 sequence: CASSETGTSGTDTQYF. Written as DNA, the CDR3 is TGTGCCAGCAGCGAAACCGGGACTAGCGGCACAGATACGCAGTATTTT. The whole variable domain, remainder taken from reference TRBV9 and TRBJ2-3, is DSGVTQTPKHLITATGQRVTLRCSPRSGDLSVYWYQQSLDQGLQFLIQYYNGEERAKGNILERFSAQQFPDLHSELNLSSLELGDSALYFCASSETGTSGTDTQYFGPGTRLTVL.

The rearrangement uses TRBV6-2 or TRBV6-3 and TRBJ2-1, with TRBD2 matching over 9 bases. V lost 0 bases to trimming and J lost 4 bases; unmatched junction nucleotides: 13. The germline CDR1 and CDR2 sequences are MNHEY and SVGEGT. The CDR3 contains 19 residues. In DNA, the CDR3 is TGTGCCAGCAGTTACTCGACTCCATTTCTAGCGGGGAAGTACAATGAGCAGTTCTTC. Its translation: CASSYSTPFLAGKYNEQFF.

This clonotype was counted between two and nine times. CDR3 in amino acids: CASSLGYGGTDTQYF. The CDR3 region has the DNA TGTGCCAGCAGCTTAGGTTACGGGGGCACAGATACGCAGTATTTT. This chain joins TRBV7-6 and TRBJ2-3, with a weak D call TRBD2 (5 bases). Per the germline V gene, CDR1 is SGHVS and CDR2 is FNYEAQ. The CDR3 runs 15 residues. Trimming pared 1 base from V and 1 base from J, leaving 9 bases between.

A few counts support this clonotype. V is TRBV10-3 and J is TRBJ2-6; no clear D. CDR3 size: 16 residues. Trimming removed 7 bases from V and 3 bases from J, with 16 bases in between. CDR1 and CDR2 from the germline V gene are ENHRY and SYGVKD. This CDR3 reads CAITRNQIGGANVLTF. The CDR3 DNA reads as TGTGCCATCACCCGAAACCAAATCGGTGGGGCCAACGTCCTGACTTTC.

This clonotype was picked up a small number of times. The rearrangement uses TRBV7-2 and TRBJ2-5, with D tentatively TRBD2 (5 bases). The CDR3 contains 14 residues. V lost 3 bases, J lost 5 bases, and 13 bases lay in between. Per the germline V gene, CDR1 is SGHTA and CDR2 is FQGNSA. Here the CDR3 DNA reads TGTGCCAGCAGCTTCTCTAGCCTTAGGGAGACCCAGTACTTC. Its protein is CASSFSSLRETQYF.

The CDR3 nucleotides read TGCGCCAGCACTGCGGGGGCAACCTACGAGCAGTACTTC. Protein product: CASTAGATYEQYF. V is TRBV5-1 and J is TRBJ2-7, with D perhaps matching TRBD2 (7 bases). CDR1 SGHRS and CDR2 YFSETQ come from the germline V gene. CDR3 length: 13 residues. With 6 bases removed from V and 2 bases from J, the gap between germline ends came to 12 bases.

This clonotype showed up many times. This chain joins TRBV10-3 and TRBJ1-5; D not resolved. The V end was cut by 4 bases, the J end by 6 bases, with 10 bases between. CDR1 is ENHRY, CDR2 SYGVKD, per germline. This CDR3 contains 13 residues. As DNA, the CDR3 is TGTGCCATCAGTGGGGGTGGCGGTCAGCCCCAGCATTTT. Translation gives CAISGGGGQPQHF.

The chain is built from TRBV9 and TRBJ2-7; no firm D call. The CDR3 has 14 amino acids. The V and J ends lost 0 bases and 2 bases respectively, with 9 bases between them. The germline CDR1 and CDR2 sequences are SGDLS and YYNGEE. The CDR3 protein is CASSVAAEAYEQYF. The CDR3 DNA follows: TGTGCCAGCAGCGTAGCTGCGGAAGCCTACGAGCAGTACTTC.

The V and J genes are TRBV20-1 and TRBJ1-5; D gene ambiguous. CDR3 size: 13 residues. Trimming pared 0 bases from V and 5 bases from J, leaving 8 bases between. Per the germline V gene, CDR1 is DFQATT and CDR2 is SNEGSKA (reference sequence). The chain's CDR3 is CSARDARYQPQHF. The DNA of the CDR3 is TGCAGTGCTAGAGATGCGAGGTATCAGCCCCAGCATTTT.

V and J are TRBV12-3 or TRBV12-4 and TRBJ2-3; 14 bases are a match to TRBD2. The V and J ends lost 5 bases and 4 bases, in that order; junction bases with no gene match: 5. The CDR3 has 16 residues. CDR3 coding DNA: TGTGCCAGCAGTCCTGGGACTAGCGGGAGCCCAGATACGCAGTATTTT. It is translated as CASSPGTSGSPDTQYF.

This chain uses TRBV5-6 with TRBJ1-5; D possibly corresponds to TRBD1 (5 bases). Germline V gives CDR1 SGHDT, CDR2 YYEEEE. This CDR3 has 15 residues. The germline V and J ends were trimmed by 2 bases and 3 bases, with 12 bases remaining between them. The CDR3 bases are TGTGCCAGCAGCTTTTGGGGCGGCGTCAATCAGCCCCAGCATTTT. Translating it yields CASSFWGGVNQPQHF.

This clonotype showed up many times. The chain employs TRBV15 and TRBJ1-5; TRBD1 agrees at 9 bases. The CDR3 is 15 amino acids. Germline-derived CDR1 and CDR2 are LNHNV and YYDKDF (reference sequence). V shed 3 bases, J shed 7 bases, and the junction held 7 bases outside the gene matches. The CDR3 bases are TGTGCCACCAGCAGGGACAGGGGTTCGGGACAGCCCCAGCATTTT. Amino acid sequence: CATSRDRGSGQPQHF.